This paragraph reports one T cell receptor (beta chain). This sample was included in a study of Ad26.COV2.S vaccination and SARS-CoV-2 variants. Study in general: Donor was one of the participants in the Ad26.COV2.S arm of the COV1001 trial.

The CDR3 has 17 amino acids. Described treatment: around 19 received Ad26.COV2.S at low or high dose, single or two shots; about 5 received placebo; per-sample allocation not given. Material that was analyzed had been drawn on day 63 after the first vaccine or placebo injection. Repertoires were generated with immunoSEQ multiplex PCR, while TCRdb's copy carries only in-frame clones and drops some. The repertoire holds 400,000 to 450,000 clones, with around 90% as singletons. This material consisted of peripheral blood, taken in a trial of Ad26.COV2.S vaccine versus placebo. The genes are TRBV21-1 and TRBJ1-2. TRBV21-1 is flagged as a pseudogene. This TCR derives from a person between 18 and 65 years old who received the Ad26.COV2.S COVID-19 vaccine or a placebo. CDR3 residues: CASSKCVWLGTRYGYTF. The CDR3 DNA is TGTGCCAGCAGCAAATGTGTTTGGTTAGGGACGAGGTATGGCTACACCTTC.